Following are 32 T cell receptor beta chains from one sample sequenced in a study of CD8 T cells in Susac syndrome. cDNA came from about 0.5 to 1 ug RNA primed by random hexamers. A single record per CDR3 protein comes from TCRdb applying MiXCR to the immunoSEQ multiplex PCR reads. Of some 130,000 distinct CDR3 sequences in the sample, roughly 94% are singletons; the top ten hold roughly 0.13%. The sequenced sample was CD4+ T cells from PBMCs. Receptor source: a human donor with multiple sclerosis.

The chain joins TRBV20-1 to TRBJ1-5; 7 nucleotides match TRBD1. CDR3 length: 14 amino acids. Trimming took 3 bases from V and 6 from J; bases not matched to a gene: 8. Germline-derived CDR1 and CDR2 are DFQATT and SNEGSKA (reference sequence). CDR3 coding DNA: TGCAGTGCTAGGGTGACAGGGACGCGTCAGCCCCAGCATTTT. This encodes CSARVTGTRQPQHF.

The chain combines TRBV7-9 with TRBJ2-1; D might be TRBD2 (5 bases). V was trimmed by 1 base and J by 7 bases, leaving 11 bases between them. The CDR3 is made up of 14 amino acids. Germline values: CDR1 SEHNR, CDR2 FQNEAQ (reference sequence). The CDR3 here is CASSLGASGNEQFF. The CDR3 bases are TGTGCCAGCAGCTTAGGAGCATCGGGGAATGAGCAGTTCTTC.

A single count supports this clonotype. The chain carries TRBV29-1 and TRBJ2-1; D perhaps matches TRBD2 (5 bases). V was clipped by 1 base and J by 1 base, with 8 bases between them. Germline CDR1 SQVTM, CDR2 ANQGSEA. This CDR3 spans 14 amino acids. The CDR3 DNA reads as TGCAGCGTTGAAGGTAGCGTATCCTACAATGAGCAGTTCTTC. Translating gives CSVEGSVSYNEQFF.

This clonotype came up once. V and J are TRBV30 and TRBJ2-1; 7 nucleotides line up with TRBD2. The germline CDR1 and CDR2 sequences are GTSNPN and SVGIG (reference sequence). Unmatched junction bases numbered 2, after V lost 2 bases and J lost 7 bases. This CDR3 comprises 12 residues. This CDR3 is CAWSWTRNEQFF. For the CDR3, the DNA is TGTGCCTGGAGTTGGACTAGAAATGAGCAGTTCTTC.

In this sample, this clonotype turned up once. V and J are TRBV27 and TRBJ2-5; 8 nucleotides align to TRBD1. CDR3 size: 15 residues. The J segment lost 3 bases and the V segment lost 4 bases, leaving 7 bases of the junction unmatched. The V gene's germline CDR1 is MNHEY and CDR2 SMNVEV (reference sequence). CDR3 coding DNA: TGTGCCAGCAGTTCCCAGGGGGCCGGAGAAGAGACCCAGTACTTC. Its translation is CASSSQGAGEETQYF.

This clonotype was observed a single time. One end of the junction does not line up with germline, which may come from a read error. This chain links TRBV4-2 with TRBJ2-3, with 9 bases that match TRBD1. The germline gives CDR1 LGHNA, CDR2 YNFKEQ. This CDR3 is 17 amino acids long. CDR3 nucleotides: TGTGCCAGCAGTAAGAACAGGTTGGGACAGGGCACAGATACGCAGTTTTTT. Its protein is CASSKNRLGQGTDTQFF.

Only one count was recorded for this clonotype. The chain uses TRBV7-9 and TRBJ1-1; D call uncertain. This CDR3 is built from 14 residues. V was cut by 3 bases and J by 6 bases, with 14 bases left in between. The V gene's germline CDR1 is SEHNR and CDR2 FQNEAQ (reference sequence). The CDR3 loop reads CASSFPARSPEAFF. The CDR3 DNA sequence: TGTGCCAGCAGCTTCCCGGCGAGGAGCCCTGAAGCTTTCTTT.

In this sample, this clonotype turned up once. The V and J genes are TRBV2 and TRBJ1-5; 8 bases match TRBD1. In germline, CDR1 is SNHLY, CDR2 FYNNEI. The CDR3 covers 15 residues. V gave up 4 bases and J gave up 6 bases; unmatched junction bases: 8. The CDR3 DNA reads TGTGCCAGCAGTGCCCGGACAGGGCCTCCTCAGCCCCAGCATTTT. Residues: CASSARTGPPQPQHF.

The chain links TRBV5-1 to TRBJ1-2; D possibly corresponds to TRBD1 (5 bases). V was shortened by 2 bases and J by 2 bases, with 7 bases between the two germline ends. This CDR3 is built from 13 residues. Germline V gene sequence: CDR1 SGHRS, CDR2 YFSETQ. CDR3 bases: TGCGCCAGCAGCTTACAGGTGAACTATGGCTACACCTTC. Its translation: CASSLQVNYGYTF.

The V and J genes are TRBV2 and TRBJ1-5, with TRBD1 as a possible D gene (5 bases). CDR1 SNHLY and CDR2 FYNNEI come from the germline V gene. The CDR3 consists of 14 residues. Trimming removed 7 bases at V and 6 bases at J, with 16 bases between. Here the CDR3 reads CASNPHGRAQPQHF. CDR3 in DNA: TGTGCCAGCAACCCCCATGGCAGGGCTCAGCCCCAGCATTTT.

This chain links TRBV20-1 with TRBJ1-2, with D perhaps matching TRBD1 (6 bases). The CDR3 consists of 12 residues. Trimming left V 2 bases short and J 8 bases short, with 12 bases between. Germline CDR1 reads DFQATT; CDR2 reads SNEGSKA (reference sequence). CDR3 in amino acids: CSARYGGGGYTF. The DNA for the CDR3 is TGCAGTGCTAGATATGGGGGCGGAGGCTACACCTTC.

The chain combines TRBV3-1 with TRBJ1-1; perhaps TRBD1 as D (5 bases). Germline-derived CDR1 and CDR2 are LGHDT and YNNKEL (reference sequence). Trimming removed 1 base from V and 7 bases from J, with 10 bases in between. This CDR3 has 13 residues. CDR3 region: CASSQVAGSEAFF. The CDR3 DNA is TGTGCCAGCAGCCAAGTCGCAGGGAGTGAAGCTTTCTTT.

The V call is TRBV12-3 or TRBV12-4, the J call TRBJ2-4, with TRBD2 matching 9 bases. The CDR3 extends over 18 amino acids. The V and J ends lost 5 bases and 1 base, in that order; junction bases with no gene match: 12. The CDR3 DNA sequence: TGTGCCAGCAGTAGAGAATGGCGGGAGGGGATGGCCAAAAACATTCAGTACTTC. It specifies CASSREWREGMAKNIQYF.

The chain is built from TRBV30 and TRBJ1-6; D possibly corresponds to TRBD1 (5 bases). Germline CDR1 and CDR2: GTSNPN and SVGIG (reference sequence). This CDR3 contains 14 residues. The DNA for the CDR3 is TGTGCGGCCGGAAGGGGCCCCATTAATTCACCCCTCCACTTT. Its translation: CAAGRGPINSPLHF.

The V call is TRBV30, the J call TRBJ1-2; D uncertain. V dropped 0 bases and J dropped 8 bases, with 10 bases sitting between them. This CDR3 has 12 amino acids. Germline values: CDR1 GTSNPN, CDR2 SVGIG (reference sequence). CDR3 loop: CAWSVPPYGYTF. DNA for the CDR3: TGTGCCTGGAGTGTACCCCCCTACGGCTACACCTTC.

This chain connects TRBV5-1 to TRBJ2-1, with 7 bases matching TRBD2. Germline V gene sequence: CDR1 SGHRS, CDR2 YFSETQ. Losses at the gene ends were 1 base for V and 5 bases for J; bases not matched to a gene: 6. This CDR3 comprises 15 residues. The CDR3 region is CASSLLAGSNNEQFF. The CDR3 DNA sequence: TGCGCCAGCAGCTTGTTAGCGGGCTCGAACAATGAGCAGTTCTTC.

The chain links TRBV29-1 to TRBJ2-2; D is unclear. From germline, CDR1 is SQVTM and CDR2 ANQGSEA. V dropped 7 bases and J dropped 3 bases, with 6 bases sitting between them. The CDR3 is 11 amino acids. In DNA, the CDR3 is TGCAGCGGCTATCACACCGGGGAGCTGTTTTTT. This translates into CSGYHTGELFF.

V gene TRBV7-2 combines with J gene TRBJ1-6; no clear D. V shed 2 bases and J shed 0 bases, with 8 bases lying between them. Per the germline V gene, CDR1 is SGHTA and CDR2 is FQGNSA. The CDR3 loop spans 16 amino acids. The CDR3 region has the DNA TGTGCCAGCAGCTTATCGGCGGTCTCCTATAATTCACCCCTCCACTTT. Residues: CASSLSAVSYNSPLHF.

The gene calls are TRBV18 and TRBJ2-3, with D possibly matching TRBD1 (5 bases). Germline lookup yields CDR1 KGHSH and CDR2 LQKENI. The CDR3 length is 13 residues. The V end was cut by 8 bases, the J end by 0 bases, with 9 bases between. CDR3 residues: CASQGVSTDTQYF. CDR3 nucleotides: TGTGCCAGCCAAGGGGTTAGCACAGATACGCAGTATTTT.

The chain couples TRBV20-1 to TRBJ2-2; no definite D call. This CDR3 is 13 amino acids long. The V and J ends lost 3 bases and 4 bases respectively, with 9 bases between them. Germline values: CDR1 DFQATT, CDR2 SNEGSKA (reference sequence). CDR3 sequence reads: CSARISSTGELFF. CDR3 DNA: TGCAGTGCTAGGATTAGCTCCACCGGGGAGCTGTTTTTT.

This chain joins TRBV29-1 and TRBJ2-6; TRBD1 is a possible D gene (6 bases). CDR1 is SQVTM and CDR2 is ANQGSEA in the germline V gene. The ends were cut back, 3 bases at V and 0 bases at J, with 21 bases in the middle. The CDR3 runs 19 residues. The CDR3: CSVEGGPGQTVSGANVLTF. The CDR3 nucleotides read TGCAGCGTTGAGGGTGGGCCCGGACAGACTGTCTCTGGGGCCAACGTCCTGACTTTC.

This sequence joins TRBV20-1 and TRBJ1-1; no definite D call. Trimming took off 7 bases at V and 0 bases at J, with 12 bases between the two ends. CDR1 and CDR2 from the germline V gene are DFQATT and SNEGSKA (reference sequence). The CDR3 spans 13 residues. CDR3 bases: TGCAGTGTTCGCCCTGAATTGAACACTGAAGCTTTCTTT. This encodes CSVRPELNTEAFF.

Here the CDR3 reads CASSLIPGEGAFF. Here the CDR3 DNA reads TGTGCCAGCAGCTTAATACCCGGGGAAGGAGCTTTCTTT. The chain uses TRBV7-2 and TRBJ1-1, with D unclear. Trimming took off 2 bases at V and 10 bases at J, with 14 bases between the two ends. Germline values: CDR1 SGHTA, CDR2 FQGNSA. The CDR3 has 13 amino acids.

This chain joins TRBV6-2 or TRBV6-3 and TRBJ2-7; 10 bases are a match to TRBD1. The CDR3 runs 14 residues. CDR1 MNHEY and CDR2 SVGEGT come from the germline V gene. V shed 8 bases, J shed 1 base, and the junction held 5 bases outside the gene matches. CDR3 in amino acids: CASGRTGGSYEQYF. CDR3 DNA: TGTGCCAGCGGTCGGACAGGGGGGTCCTACGAGCAGTACTTC.

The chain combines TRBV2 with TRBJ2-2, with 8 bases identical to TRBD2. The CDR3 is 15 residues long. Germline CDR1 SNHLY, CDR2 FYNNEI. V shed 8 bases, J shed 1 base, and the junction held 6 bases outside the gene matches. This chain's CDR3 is CASGRGALNTGELFF. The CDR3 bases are TGTGCCAGCGGGCGGGGGGCTTTGAACACCGGGGAGCTGTTTTTT.

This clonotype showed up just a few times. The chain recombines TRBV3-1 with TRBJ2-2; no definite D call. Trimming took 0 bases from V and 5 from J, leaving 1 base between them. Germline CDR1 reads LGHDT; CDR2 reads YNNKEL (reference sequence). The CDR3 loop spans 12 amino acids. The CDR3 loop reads CASSQDTGELFF. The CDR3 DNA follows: TGTGCCAGCAGCCAAGATACCGGGGAGCTGTTTTTT.

The DNA for the CDR3 is TGTGCCACCGCAGAAGGGGGGTCCTACAATGAGCAGTTCTTC. Encoded protein: CATAEGGSYNEQFF. The chain couples TRBV24-1 to TRBJ2-1; either TRBD1 or TRBD2 may fit D (6 bases each). The V end was cut by 9 bases, the J end by 1 base, with 12 bases between. Germline CDR1 is KGHDR and CDR2 is SFDVKD. The CDR3 is 14 residues long.

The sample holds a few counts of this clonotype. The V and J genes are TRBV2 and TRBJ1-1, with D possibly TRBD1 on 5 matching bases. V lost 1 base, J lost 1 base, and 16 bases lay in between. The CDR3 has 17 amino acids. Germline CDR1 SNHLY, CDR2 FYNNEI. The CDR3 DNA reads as TGTGCCAGCAGTGAAGGTGGGGGTTGGGGTAGGAACACTGAAGCTTTCTTT. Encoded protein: CASSEGGGWGRNTEAFF.

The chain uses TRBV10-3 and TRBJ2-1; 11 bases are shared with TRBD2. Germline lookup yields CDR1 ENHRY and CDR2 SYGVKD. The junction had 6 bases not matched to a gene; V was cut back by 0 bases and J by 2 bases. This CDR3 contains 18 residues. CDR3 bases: TGTGCCATCAGTGAGTCGGTAACTAGCGGGGGAACCTACAATGAGCAGTTCTTC. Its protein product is CAISESVTSGGTYNEQFF.

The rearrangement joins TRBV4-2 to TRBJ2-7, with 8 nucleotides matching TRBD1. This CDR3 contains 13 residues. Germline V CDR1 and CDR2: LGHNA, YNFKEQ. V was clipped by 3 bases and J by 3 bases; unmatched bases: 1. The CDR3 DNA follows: TGTGCCAGCAGCCAGGGACAGGACTACGAGCAGTACTTC. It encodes CASSQGQDYEQYF.

The CDR3 DNA follows: TGCGCCAGCAGCACGCAACCGGCAATCCAGTTCTTC. This translates into CASSTQPAIQFF. The genes are TRBV4-1 and TRBJ2-1; D call uncertain. Between the trimmed V and J ends, which lost 5 bases and 13 bases, there was a span of 15 bases. The V gene's germline CDR1 is MGHRA and CDR2 YSYEKL. There are 12 residues in the CDR3.

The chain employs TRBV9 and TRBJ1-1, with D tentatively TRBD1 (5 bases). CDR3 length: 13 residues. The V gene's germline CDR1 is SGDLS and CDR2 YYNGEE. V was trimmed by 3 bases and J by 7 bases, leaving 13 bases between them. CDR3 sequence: CASSAQGLGEAFF. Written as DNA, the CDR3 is TGTGCCAGCAGCGCCCAGGGTTTGGGTGAAGCTTTCTTT. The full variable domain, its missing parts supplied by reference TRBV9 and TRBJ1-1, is DSGVTQTPKHLITATGQRVTLRCSPRSGDLSVYWYQQSLDQGLQFLIQYYNGEERAKGNILERFSAQQFPDLHSELNLSSLELGDSALYFCASSAQGLGEAFFGQGTRLTVV.